This T cell receptor beta chain came from a study of control samples from healthy donors and cancer patients. Clones were read by immunoSEQ multiplex PCR, and TCRdb kept only the in-frame ones, dropping some. The sample gives about 120,000 clones, roughly 90% of which show up once; 7.8% is in the top ten. This CDR3 comprises 13 residues. Germline V gene lookup returns CDR1 KGHDR and CDR2 SFDVKD. V was pared by 10 bases and J by 3 bases, with 5 bases of the junction left unmatched. The clonotype was recovered from a woman aged 18-29 years in good health. The specimen was blood. V gene TRBV24-1 combines with J gene TRBJ1-1; 9 bases match TRBD1. The CDR3 sequence is CATRDRGDTEAFF. The CDR3 DNA reads TGTGCCACTAGAGACAGGGGGGACACTGAAGCTTTCTTT.